A single T cell receptor (beta chain) is shown here with its context. These data belong to a study of blood T cell repertoires in COVID-19. Original analysis: Amplification from reference gene primers served as the basis for estimated nucleated cell counts. Measured with immunoSEQ multiplex PCR; TCRdb has only the in-frame clones, and not every one. D and trimming come from the DNA, and the V and J calls and clone size come from that table. The data show 150,000 to 250,000 clones, around 80% seen once. The CDR3 is 12 amino acids. V was clipped by 11 bases and J by 7 bases; unmatched bases: 8. CDR1 SGHAT and CDR2 FQDESV come from the germline V gene (reference sequence).

This TCR derives from a human donor with acute or convalescent COVID-19. The donor label of this sample is uncertain. The chain has TRBV11-1 and TRBJ2-1, with TRBD2 identical over 7 bases. Specimen: peripheral blood. The CDR3 bases are TGTGCCGACCGGGCCGGGGGGAATGAGCAGTTCTTC. Translated: CADRAGGNEQFF.